This T cell receptor (beta chain) was observed in a study of blood T cell repertoires in COVID-19. Study as a whole: COVID-19 samples, acute and convalescent, were from the United States, Italy and Spain.

Original processing methods: Nucleated cell counts were estimated from reference gene primer amplification. The data were produced by immunoSEQ multiplex PCR, yet TCRdb's version contains in-frame clones alone and is incomplete. V and J calls and clone size come straight from that table; D and trimming were deduced from the DNA. This sample has 60,000 or so clones, with about 83% found just once. Germline CDR1 and CDR2: SEHNR and FQNEAQ (reference sequence). The CDR3 sequence is 13 residues long. J lost 8 bases, V lost 6 bases, and 7 bases had no gene match. The clonotype originates from a woman over 75 with acute or convalescent COVID-19. The chain carries TRBV7-9 and TRBJ1-2; 9 bases are a match to TRBD1. The sequencing sample was made of peripheral blood. DNA for the CDR3: TGTGCCAGCAGTCTGGGACAGGGAGGCGGCTACACCTTC. It codes for CASSLGQGGGYTF.